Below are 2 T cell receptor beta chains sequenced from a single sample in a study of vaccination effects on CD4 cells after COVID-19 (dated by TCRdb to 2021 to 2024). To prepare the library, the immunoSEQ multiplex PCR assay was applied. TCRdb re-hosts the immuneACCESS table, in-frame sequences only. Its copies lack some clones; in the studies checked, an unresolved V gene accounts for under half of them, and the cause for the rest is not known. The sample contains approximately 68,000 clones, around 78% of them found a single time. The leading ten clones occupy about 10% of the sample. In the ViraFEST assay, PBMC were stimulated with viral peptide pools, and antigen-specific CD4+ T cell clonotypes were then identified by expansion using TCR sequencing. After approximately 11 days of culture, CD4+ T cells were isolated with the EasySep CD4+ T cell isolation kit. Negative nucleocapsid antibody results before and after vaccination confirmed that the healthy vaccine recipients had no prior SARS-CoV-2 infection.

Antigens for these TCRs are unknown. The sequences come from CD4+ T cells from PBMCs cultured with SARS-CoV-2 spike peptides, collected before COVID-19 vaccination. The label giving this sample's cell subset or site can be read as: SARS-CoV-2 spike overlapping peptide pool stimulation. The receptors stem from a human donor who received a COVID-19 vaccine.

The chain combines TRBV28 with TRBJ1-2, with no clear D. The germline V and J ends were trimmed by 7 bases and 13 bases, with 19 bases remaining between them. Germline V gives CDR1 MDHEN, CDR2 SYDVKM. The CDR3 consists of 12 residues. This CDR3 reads CASTTLLGVRTF. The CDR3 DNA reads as TGTGCCAGCACCACCCTTCTTGGAGTACGCACCTTC.

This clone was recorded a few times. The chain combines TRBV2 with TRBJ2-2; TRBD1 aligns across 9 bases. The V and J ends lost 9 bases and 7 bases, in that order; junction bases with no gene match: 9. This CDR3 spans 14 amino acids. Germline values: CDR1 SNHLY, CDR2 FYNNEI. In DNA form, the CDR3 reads TGTGCCAGTCAAGGGACAGGGATTGTCGGGGAGCTGTTTTTT. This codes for CASQGTGIVGELFF.